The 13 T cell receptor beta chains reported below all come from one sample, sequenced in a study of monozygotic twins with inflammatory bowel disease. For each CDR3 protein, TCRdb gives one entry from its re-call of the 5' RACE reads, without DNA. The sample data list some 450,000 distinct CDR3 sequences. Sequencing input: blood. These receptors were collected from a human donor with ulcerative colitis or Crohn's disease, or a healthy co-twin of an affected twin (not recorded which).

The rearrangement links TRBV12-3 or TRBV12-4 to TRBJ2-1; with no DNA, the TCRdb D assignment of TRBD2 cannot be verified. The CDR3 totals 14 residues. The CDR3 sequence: CASLAGRTYNEQFF.

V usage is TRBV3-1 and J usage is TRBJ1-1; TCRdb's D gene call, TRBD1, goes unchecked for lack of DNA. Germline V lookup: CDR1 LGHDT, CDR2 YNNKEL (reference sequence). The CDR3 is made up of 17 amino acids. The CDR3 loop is CASSQDTRGRGYTEAFF. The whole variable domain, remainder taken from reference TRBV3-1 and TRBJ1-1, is DTAVSQTPKYLVTQMGNDKSIKCEQNLGHDTMYWYKQDSKKFLKIMFSYNNKELIINETVPNRFSPKSPDKAHLNLHINSLELGDSAVYFCASSQDTRGRGYTEAFFGQGTRLTVV.

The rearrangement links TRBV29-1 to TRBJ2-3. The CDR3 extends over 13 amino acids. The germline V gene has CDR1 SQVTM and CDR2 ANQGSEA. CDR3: CSVVRPLTDTQYF.

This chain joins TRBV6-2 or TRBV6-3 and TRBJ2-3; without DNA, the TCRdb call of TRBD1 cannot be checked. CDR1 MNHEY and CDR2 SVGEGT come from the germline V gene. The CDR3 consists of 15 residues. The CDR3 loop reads CASSAGTGMADTQYF.

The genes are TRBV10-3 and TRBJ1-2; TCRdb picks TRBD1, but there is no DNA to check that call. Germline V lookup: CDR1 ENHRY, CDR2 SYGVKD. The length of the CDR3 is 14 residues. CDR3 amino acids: CAISSGTGDGGYTF.

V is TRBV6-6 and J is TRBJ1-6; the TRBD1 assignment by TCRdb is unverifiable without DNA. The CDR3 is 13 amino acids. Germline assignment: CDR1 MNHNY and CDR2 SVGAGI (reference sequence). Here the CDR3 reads CASSYSKGSPLHF.

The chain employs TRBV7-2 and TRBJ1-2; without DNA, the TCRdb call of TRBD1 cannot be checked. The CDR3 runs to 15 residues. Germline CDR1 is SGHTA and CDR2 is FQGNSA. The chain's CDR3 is CASSSAQGASYGYTF.

This CDR3 reads CSASRTGTTEAFF. The chain carries TRBV20-1 and TRBJ1-1; TCRdb selects TRBD1, and the lack of DNA leaves this call unchecked. Germline V gene lookup returns CDR1 DFQATT and CDR2 SNEGSKA (reference sequence). This CDR3 contains 13 residues.

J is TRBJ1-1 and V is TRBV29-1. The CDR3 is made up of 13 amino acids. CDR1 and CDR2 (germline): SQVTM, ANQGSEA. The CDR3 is CSVQGPRNTEAFF.

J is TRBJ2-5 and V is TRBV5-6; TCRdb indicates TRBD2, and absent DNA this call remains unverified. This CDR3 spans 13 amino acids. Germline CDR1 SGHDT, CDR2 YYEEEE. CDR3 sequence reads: CASSPRGQETQYF.

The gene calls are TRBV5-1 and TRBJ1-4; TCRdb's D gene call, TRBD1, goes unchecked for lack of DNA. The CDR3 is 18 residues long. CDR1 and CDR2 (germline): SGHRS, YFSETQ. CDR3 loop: CASSPGSVGGWDNEKLFF.

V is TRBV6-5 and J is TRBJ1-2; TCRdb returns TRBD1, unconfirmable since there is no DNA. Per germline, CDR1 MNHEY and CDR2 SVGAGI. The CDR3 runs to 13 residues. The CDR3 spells CASTTDRRYGYTF.

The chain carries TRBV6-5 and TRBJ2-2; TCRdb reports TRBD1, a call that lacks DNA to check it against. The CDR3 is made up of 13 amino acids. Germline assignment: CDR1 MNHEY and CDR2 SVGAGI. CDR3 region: CASSYLRGGELFF.